A single T cell receptor (beta chain) is shown here with its context. The data originate from a study of blood T cell repertoires in COVID-19. Across the study: Italy, Spain and the United States were the sources of the convalescent and acute COVID-19 samples. PBMCs, B-cell-depleted T cells, or T cells were the source of the cDNA or gDNA that made up the material.

Germline CDR1 reads SGHAT; CDR2 reads FQNNGV. V lost 4 bases, J lost 6 bases, and 4 bases stayed unmatched. The CDR3 spans 13 residues. Study processing details: The authors estimated nucleated cell counts from reference gene primer amplification. Using immunoSEQ multiplex PCR, the repertoire was profiled, and TCRdb retains in-frame clones only, with some absent. The DNA gave D and trimming, while V, J and clone size come from that table. The sample shows roughly 73,000 clones, more than 70% of them seen only once. The material sequenced was peripheral blood. The receptor comes from a man between 65 and 85 years old with active or convalescent COVID-19. The chain recombines TRBV11-2 with TRBJ2-5; 8 bases fit TRBD2. The CDR3 reads CASSYSGKQTQYF. The CDR3 DNA sequence: TGTGCCAGCAGCTATAGCGGGAAACAGACCCAGTACTTC.